This TCR beta chain came from a study of T cell changes during pregnancy in multiple sclerosis. Trimming pared 2 bases from V and 4 bases from J, leaving 14 bases between. Germline V gene data show CDR1 as MDHEN and CDR2 as SYDVKM. The CDR3 totals 15 residues. Profiling relied on immunoSEQ multiplex PCR, and the TCRdb table lists in-frame clones only, not all of them. The sample consists of 60,000 to 85,000 clones, more than 90% of them appearing once. The TCR originated in a female donor in good health, enrolled as a control in a pregnancy study. This sample comprised peripheral blood, obtained after pregnancy. The V and J genes are TRBV28 and TRBJ2-5; tentatively, D is TRBD1 (5 bases). CDR3 sequence (DNA): TGTGCCAGCAGTTTAACCCTGGGGCAGGGAGAGACCCAGTACTTC. Amino acid sequence: CASSLTLGQGETQYF.